This T cell receptor beta chain emerged from a study of memory CD8 T cells in hepatitis C reinfection. As for the study in general: Between 3 and 8 weeks after reinfection detection, peak samples were drawn.

Germline V gene sequence: CDR1 SQVTM, CDR2 ANQGSEA. This CDR3 has 14 amino acids. Trimming cost V 0 bases and J 3 bases, with 10 bases left between them. Time point specified: peak reinfection, 3 to 8 weeks after reinfection detection. The sorted cells went straight to TCR sequencing with no prior in vitro expansion. At all three reinfection time points, viable CD3+ CD8+ CD45RO- cells from two donors served as controls. Only in-frame clones appear in the TCRdb table, and some are missing; sequencing was by immunoSEQ multiplex PCR. This table holds about 47,000 clones, approximately 90% found once. By sample fraction, this clone is medium-sized (0.01 to 0.1%). The sample contains more than one DNA sequence encoding this CDR3.

Sample: naive CD8+ T cells sorted from blood. The chain carries TRBV29-1 and TRBJ2-3; weak D call: TRBD2 (7 bases). This TCR was recovered from a man younger than 30 with hepatitis C virus infection. The CDR3 coding sequence is TGCAGCGTTGAAGAGGGGAGGGGGACAGATACGCAGTATTTT. Its protein product is CSVEEGRGTDTQYF.